What follows describes a single TCR beta chain. The target antigen is unknown. Extraction and reverse transcription of RNA yielded cDNA as the sequencing template. The assay was immunoSEQ multiplex PCR, and TCRdb's table has in-frame clones only and misses some. The sample comprises under 250,000 clones, about 53% of which are singletons, and approximately 0.5% rests with the top ten. The source of the sample is a study of CD8+ T cells in alopecia areata. Study-wide context: Treated patients were dosed with oral tofacitinib, taking 5 to 10 mg twice daily. Findings of the study overall: Scalp repertoires also include resident alphabeta T cells from normal skin.

Looked up from germline, CDR1 is SGHRS and CDR2 is YFSETQ. V gave up 0 bases and J gave up 2 bases; unmatched junction bases: 30. This CDR3 is 24 amino acids long. This receptor was obtained from a human donor with alopecia areata. This sample comprised CD4+ T cells sorted from blood, obtained at week 0. The chain recombines TRBV5-1 with TRBJ2-7, with 9 bases fitting TRBD2. The CDR3 DNA sequence: TGCGCCAGCAGCTTGGTCGTTTGGACGGTATCTCCTAATGGCGGGAGGGCCTCACCCTACGAGCAGTACTTC. Its protein product is CASSLVVWTVSPNGGRASPYEQYF.